The clone carrying this T cell receptor beta chain was seen repeatedly, ten times or more. The antigen is undetermined. This sample was taken from a study of response to subunit inactivated influenza vaccine. The CDR3 has 15 amino acids. The V gene lost 6 bases and the J gene lost 5 bases, with 16 bases spanning the gap. In TCRdb, the RT-PCR reads were re-called with MiXCR into one record per CDR3 protein. The sample comprises around 470,000 distinct CDR3 sequences, under 8.5% of which are singletons, and roughly 13% rests with the top ten. Regarding the study as a whole: Each seasonal influenza vaccination, the authors suggested, recruits few new T cells.

This sequence joins TRBV12-3 or TRBV12-4 and TRBJ2-2, with a possible D match to TRBD1 (7 bases). The input for sequencing was PBMCs from blood, taken about 23 months after vaccination. This receptor was identified in a man aged 50-75 years who received an inactivated influenza vaccine. The CDR3 spells CASSPDRRGTGELFF. The CDR3 nucleotides are TGTGCCAGCAGCCCGGACAGGAGGGGGACCGGGGAGCTGTTTTTT.